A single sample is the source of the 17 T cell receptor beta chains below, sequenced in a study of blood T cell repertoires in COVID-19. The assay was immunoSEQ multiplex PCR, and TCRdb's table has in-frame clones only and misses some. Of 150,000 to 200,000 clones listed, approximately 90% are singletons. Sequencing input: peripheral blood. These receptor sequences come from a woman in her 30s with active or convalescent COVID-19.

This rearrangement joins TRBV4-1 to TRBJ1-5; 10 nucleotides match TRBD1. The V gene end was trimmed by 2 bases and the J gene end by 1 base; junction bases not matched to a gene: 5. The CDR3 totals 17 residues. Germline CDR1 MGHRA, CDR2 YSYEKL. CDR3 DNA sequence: TGCGCCAGCAGCCAACTAGGACAGGGGGGCAGCAATCAGCCCCAGCATTTT. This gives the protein CASSQLGQGGSNQPQHF.

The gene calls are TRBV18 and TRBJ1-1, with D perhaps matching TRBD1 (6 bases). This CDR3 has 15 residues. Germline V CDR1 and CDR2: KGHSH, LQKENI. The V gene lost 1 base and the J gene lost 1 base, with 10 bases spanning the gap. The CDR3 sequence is CASSPQRTANTEAFF. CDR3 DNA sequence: TGTGCCAGCTCACCACAGAGGACAGCGAACACTGAAGCTTTCTTT.

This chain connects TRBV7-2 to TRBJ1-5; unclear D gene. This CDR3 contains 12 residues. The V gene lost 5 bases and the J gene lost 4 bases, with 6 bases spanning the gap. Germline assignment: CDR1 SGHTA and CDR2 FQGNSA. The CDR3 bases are TGTGCCAGCAGCCCCCGGAATCAGCCCCAGCATTTT. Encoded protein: CASSPRNQPQHF.

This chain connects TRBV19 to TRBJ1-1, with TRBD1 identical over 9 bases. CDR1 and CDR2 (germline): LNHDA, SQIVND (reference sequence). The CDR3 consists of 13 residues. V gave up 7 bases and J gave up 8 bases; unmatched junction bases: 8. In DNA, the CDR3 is TGTGCCAGTACCGGGGGACAGGGACTCGAAGCTTTCTTT. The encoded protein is CASTGGQGLEAFF.

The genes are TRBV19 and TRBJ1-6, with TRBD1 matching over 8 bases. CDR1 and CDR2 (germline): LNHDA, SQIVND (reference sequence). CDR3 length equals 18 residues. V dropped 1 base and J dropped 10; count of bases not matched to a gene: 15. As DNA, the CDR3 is TGTGCCAGTAGTATAGCCCCAATACAGGGGGTCTTCGACTCACCCCTCCACTTT. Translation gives CASSIAPIQGVFDSPLHF.

The CDR3 region is CASSPGLAGDNEQFF. The CDR3 DNA is TGTGCCAGCTCCCCCGGACTAGCGGGGGACAATGAGCAGTTCTTC. The V gene is TRBV18, the J gene TRBJ2-1, with 13 bases that match TRBD2. The trim removed 6 bases at V and 5 bases at J, leaving 4 bases unmatched. The germline V gene has CDR1 KGHSH and CDR2 LQKENI. This CDR3 has 15 amino acids.

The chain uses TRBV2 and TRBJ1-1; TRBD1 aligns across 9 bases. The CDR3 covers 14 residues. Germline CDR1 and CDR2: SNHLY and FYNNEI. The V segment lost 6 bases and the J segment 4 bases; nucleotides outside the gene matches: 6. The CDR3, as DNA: TGTGCCAGCAGGGTACAGGGGGCCGGCACTGAAGCTTTCTTT. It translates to CASRVQGAGTEAFF.

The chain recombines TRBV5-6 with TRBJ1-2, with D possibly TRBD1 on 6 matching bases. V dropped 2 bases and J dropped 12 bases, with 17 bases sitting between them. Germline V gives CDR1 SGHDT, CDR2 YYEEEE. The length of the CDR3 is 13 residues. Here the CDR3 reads CASSFGGARVDTF. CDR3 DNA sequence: TGTGCCAGCAGCTTCGGGGGGGCGCGAGTCGACACCTTC.

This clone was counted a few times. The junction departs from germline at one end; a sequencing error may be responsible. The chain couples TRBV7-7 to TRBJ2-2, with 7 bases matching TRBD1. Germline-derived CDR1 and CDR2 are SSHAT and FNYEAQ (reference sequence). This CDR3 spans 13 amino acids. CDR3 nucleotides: TGTGCTAGCAGCCCGCAGGGGGCCGGGGAGCTGTTTTTT. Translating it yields CASSPQGAGELFF.

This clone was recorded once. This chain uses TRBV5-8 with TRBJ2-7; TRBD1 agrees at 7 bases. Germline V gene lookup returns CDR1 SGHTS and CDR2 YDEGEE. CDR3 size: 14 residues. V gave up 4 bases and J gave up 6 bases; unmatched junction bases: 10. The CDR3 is CASSPRTGYLEQYF. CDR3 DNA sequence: TGTGCCAGCAGCCCCCGGACAGGCTACCTCGAGCAGTACTTC.

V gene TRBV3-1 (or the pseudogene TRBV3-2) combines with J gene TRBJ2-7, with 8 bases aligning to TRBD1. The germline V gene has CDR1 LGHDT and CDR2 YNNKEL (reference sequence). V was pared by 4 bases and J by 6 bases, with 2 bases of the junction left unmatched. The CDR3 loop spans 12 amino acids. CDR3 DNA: TGTGCCAGCAGCCGGGGGACAGGCGAGCAGTACTTC. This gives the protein CASSRGTGEQYF.

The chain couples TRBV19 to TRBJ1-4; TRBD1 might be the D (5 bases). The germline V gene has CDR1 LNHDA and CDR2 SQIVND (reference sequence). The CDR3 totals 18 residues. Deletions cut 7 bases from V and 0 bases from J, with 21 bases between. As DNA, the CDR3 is TGTGCCAGTATAAATCATCCGGGGGAAGAGGCAACTAATGAAAAACTGTTTTTT. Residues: CASINHPGEEATNEKLFF.

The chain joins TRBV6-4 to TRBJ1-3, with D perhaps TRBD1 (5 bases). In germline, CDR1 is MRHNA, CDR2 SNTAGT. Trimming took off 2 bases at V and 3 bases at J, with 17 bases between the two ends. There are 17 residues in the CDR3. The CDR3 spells CASSDPTARGDGNTIYF. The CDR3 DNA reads TGTGCCAGCAGTGACCCAACAGCCCGGGGGGATGGAAACACCATATATTTT.

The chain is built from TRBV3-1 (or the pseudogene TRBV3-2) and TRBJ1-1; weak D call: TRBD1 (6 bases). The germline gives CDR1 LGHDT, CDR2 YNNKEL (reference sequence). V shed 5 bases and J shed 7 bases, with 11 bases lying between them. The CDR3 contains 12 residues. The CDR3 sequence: CASSYGQFEAFF. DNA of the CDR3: TGTGCCAGCAGCTATGGACAGTTTGAAGCTTTCTTT.

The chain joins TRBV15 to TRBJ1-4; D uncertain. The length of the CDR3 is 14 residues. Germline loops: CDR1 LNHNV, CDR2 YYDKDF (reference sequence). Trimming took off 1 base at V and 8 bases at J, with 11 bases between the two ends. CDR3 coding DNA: TGTGCCACCAGCAGAGCCGGGGAACGCGAAAAACTGTTTTTT. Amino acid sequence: CATSRAGEREKLFF.

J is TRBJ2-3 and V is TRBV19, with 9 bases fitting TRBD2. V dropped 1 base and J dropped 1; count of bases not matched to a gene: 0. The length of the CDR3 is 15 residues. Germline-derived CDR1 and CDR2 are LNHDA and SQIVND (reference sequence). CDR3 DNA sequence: TGTGCCAGTAGTATAGGCGGGAGGGGCACAGATACGCAGTATTTT. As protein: CASSIGGRGTDTQYF.

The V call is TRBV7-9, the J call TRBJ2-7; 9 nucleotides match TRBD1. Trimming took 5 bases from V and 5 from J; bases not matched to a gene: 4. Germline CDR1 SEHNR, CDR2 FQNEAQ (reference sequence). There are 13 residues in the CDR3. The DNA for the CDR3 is TGTGCCAGCAGCGCCTACAGGGGGCACGAGCAGTACTTC. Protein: CASSAYRGHEQYF.